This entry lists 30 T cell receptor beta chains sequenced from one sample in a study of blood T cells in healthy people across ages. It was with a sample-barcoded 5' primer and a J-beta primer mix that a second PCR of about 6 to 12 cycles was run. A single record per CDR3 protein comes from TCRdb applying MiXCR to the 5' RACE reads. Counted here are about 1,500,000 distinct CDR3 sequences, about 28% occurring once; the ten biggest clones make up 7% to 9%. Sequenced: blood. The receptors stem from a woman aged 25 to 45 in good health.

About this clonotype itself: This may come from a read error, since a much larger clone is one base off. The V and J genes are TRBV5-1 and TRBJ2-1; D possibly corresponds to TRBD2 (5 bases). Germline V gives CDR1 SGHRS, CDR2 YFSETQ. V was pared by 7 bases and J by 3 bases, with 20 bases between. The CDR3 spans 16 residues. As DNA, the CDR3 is TGCGCCAGCGCCGACCTGTTGAGCGGACTCTACAATGAGCAGTTCTTC. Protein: CASADLLSGLYNEQFF.

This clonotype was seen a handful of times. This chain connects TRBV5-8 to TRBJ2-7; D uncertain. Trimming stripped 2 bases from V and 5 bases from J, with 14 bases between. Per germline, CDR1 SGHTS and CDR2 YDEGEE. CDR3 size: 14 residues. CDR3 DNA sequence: TGTGCCAGCAGCTTACTGCTAGGAAGGGACGAGCAGTACTTC. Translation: CASSLLLGRDEQYF.

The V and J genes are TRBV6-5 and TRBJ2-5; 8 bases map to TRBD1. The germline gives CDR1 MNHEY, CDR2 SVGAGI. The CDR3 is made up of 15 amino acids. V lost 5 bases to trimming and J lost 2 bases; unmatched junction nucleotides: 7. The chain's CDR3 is CASSTDRGRQETQYF. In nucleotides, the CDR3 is TGTGCCAGCAGTACCGACAGGGGCCGACAAGAGACCCAGTACTTC.

The CDR3 is CASSLGGIYRTSGKETQYF. For the CDR3, the DNA is TGTGCCAGCAGCTTAGGGGGGATTTATAGGACTAGCGGTAAAGAGACCCAGTACTTC. The genes are TRBV7-6 and TRBJ2-5; 10 nucleotides align to TRBD2. CDR3 length: 19 amino acids. V was pared by 1 base and J by 3 bases, with 14 bases of the junction left unmatched. Germline-derived CDR1 and CDR2 are SGHVS and FNYEAQ.

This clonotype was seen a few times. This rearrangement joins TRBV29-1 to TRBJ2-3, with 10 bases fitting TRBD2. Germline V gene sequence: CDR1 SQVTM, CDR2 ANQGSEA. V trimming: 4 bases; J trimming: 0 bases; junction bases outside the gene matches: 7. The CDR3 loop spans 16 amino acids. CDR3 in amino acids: CSVADGLAASTDTQYF. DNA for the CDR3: TGCAGCGTTGCGGACGGACTAGCGGCTAGCACAGATACGCAGTATTTT.

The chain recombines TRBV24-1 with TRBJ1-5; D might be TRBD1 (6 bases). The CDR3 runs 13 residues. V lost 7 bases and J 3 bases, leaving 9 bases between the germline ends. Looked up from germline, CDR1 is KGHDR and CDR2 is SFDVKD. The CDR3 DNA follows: TGTGCCACCAGGCGGGACACCAATCAGCCCCAGCATTTT. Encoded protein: CATRRDTNQPQHF.

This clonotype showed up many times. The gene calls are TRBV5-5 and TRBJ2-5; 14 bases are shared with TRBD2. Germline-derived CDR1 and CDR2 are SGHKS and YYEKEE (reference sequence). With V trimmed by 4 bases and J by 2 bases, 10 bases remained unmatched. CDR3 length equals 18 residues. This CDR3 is CASSPGLAGGPVQETQYF. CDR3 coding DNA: TGTGCCAGCAGCCCCGGACTAGCGGGGGGCCCTGTACAAGAGACCCAGTACTTC.

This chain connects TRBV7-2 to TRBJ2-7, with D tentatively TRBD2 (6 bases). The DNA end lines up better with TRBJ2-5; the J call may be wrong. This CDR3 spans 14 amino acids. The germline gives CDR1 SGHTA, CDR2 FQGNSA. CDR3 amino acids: CASSRGLWRETQYF. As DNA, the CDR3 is TGTGCCAGCAGCCGGGGACTGTGGCGGGAGACCCAGTACTTC.

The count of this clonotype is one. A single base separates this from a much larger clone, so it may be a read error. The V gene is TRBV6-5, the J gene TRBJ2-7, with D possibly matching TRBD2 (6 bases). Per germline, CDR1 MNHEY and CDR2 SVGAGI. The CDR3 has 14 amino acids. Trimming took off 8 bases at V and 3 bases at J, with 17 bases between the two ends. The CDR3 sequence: CASGPRGFDYEQYF. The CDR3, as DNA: TGTGCCAGCGGTCCTCGGGGGTTTGACTACGAGCAGTACTTC.

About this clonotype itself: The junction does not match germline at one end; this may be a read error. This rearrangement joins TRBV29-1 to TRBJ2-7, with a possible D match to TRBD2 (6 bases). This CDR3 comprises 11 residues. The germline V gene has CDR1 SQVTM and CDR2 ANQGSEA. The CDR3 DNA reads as TGCAGCTTTCGGGACTCCTACGAGCGGTACTTC. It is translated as CSFRDSYERYF.

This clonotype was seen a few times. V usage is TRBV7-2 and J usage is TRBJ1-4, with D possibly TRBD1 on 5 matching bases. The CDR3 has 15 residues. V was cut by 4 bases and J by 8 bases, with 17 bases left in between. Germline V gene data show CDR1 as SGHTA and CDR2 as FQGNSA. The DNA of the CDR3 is TGTGCCAGCAGCTCCCAATCCGGGACCAAGGAAAAACTGTTTTTT. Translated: CASSSQSGTKEKLFF.

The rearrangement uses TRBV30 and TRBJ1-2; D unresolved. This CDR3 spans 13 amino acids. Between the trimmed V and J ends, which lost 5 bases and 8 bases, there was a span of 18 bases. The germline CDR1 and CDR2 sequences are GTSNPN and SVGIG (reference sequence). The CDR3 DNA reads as TGTGCCTGGCTCGGTCCAGCCCAGAGGGGCTACACCTTC. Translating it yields CAWLGPAQRGYTF.

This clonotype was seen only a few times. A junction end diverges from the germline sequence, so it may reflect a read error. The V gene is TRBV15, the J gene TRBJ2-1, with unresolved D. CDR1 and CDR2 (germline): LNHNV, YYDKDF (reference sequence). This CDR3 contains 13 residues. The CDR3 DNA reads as TGTGCCACCATCAGAGATCGGCCCAATGAGCAGTTCTTC. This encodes CATIRDRPNEQFF. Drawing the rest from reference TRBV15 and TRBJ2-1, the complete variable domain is DAMVIQNPRYQVTQFGKPVTLSCSQTLNHNVMYWYQQKSSQAPKLLFHYYDKDFNNEADTPDNFQSRRPNTSFCFLDIRSPGLGDTAMYLCATIRDRPNEQFFGPGTRLTVL.

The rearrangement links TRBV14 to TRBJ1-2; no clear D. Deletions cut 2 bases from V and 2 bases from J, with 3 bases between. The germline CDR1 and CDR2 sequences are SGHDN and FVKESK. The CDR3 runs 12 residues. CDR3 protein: CASSQRNYGYTF. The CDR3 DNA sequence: TGTGCCAGCAGCCAACGCAACTATGGCTACACCTTC.

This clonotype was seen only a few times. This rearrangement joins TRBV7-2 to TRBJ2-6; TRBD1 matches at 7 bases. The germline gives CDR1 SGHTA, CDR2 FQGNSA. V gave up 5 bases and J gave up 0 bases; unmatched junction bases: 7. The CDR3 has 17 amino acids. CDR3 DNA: TGTGCCAGCAGCAAACCGGGACAGAGCTCTGGGGCCAACGTCCTGACTTTC. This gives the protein CASSKPGQSSGANVLTF.

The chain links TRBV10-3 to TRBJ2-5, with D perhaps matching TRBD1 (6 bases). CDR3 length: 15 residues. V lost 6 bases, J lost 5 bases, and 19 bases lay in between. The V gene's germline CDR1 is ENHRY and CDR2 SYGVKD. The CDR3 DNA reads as TGTGCCATCAGCGGGCCGGGACAAAAGATGGAGACCCAGTACTTC. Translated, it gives CAISGPGQKMETQYF.

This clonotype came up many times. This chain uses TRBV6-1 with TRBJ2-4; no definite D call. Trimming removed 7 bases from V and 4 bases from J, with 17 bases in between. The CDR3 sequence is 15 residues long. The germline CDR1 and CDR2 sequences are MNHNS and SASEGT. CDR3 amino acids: CASTDPASGKNIQYF. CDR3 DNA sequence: TGTGCCAGCACCGACCCCGCGAGTGGGAAAAACATTCAGTACTTC.

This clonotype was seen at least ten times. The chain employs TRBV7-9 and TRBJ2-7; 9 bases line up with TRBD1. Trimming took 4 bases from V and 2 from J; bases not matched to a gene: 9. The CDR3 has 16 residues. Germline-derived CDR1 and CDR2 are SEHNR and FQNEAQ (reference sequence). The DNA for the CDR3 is TGTGCCAGCAGCTCCATTGGACAGGGGACCACCTACGAGCAGTACTTC. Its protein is CASSSIGQGTTYEQYF.

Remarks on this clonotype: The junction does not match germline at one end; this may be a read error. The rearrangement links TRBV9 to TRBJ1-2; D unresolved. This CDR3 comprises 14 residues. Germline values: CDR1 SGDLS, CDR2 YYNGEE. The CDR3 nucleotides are TGTGCCTGCAGCGTAGGTAATCCAACCTATGGCTACACCTTC. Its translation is CACSVGNPTYGYTF.

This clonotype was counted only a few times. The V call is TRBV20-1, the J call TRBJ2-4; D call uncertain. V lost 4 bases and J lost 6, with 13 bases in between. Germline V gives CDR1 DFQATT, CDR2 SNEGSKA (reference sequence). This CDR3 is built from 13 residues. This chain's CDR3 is CSAIDERRNIQYF. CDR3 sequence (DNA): TGCAGTGCTATAGACGAAAGGCGAAACATTCAGTACTTC.

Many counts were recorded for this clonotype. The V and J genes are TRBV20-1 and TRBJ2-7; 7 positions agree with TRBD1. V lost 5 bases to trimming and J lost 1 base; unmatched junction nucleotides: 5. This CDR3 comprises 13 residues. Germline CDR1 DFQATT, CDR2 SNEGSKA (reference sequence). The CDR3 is CSAQGGHSYEQYF. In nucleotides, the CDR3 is TGCAGTGCTCAAGGGGGCCATTCCTACGAGCAGTACTTC.

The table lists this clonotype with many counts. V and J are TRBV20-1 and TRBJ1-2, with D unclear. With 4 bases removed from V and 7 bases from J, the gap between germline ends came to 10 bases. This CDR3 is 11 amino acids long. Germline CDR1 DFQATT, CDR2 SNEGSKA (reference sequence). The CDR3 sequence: CSATSRFGYTF. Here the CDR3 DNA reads TGCAGTGCTACCTCGCGTTTTGGCTACACCTTC.

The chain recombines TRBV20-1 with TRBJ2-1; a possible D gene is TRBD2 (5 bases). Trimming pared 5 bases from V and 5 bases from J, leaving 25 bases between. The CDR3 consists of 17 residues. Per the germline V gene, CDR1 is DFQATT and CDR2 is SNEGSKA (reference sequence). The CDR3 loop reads CSAAKNSLGVWNNEQFF. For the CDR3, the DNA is TGCAGTGCTGCCAAGAATTCGTTGGGAGTGTGGAACAATGAGCAGTTCTTC.

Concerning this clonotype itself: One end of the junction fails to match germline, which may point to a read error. CDR3 in amino acids: CVSRQTSGGYEQYF. The CDR3 DNA sequence: TGTGTCAGCAGGCAAACTAGCGGGGGTTACGAGCAGTACTTC. The V gene is TRBV7-2, the J gene TRBJ2-7; 11 bases fit TRBD2. CDR3 length equals 14 residues. Per germline, CDR1 SGHTA and CDR2 FQGNSA.

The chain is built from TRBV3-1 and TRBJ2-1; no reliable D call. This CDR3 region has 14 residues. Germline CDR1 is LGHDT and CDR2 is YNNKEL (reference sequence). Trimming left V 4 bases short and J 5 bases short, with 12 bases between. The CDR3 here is CASSPPGGDNEQFF. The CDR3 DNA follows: TGTGCCAGCAGCCCGCCGGGTGGGGACAATGAGCAGTTCTTC.

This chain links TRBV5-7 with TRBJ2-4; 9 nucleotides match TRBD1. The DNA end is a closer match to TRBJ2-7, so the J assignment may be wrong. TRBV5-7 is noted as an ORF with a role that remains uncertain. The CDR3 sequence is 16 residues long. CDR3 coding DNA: TGTGCCAGCAGCCGCGGCCCGGGACAGGGTTCCTACGAGCAGTACTTC. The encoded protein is CASSRGPGQGSYEQYF.

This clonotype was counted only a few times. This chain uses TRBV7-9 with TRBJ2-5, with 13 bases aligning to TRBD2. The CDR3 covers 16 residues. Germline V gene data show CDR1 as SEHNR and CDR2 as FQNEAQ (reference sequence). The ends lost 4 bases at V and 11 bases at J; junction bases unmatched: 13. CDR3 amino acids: CASSSGTSGIPYGQYF. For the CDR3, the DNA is TGTGCCAGCAGCTCCGGGACTAGCGGGATTCCTTACGGGCAGTACTTC.

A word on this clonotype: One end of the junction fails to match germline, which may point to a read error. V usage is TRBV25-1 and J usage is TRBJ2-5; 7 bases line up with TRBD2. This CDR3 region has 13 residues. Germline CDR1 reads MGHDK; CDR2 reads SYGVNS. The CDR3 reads CAGREGVGETQYF. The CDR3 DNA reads TGTGCCGGCAGGGAGGGAGTTGGGGAGACCCAGTACTTC.

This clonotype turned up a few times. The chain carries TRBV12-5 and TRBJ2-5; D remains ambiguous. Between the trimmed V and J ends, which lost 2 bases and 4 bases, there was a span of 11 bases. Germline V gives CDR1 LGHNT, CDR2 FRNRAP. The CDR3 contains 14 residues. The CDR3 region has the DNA TGTGCTAGTGGTTTGCTGGGAACCTTAGAGACCCAGTACTTC. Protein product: CASGLLGTLETQYF.

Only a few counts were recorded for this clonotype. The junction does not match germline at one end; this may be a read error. The CDR3 DNA sequence: TGTGTCAGCAGTTTACGTGAGGGAGAGACCCAGTACTTC. Encoded protein: CVSSLREGETQYF. The chain is built from TRBV27 and TRBJ2-5; D might be TRBD2 (5 bases). Germline V gene lookup returns CDR1 MNHEY and CDR2 SMNVEV (reference sequence). This CDR3 has 13 residues.